This T cell receptor (beta chain) was sequenced in a study of technical replicates of blood from a handful of donors. The length of the CDR3 is 13 residues. Trimming removed 8 bases at V and 0 bases at J, with 14 bases between. Germline lookup yields CDR1 GTSNPN and CDR2 SVGIG (reference sequence). Here immunoSEQ multiplex PCR was the method, and the copy in TCRdb shows in-frame clones only, minus some. The sample gives roughly 81,000 clones, roughly 97% of which show up once; over 0.15% is in the top ten. The rearrangement uses TRBV30 and TRBJ2-7; D not certain. This sequence originates from a human donor in good health. The sequencing input was T cells isolated from PBMCs. This chain's CDR3 is CAGRVRSSYEQYF. CDR3 DNA: TGTGCCGGCCGGGTGCGGAGCTCCTACGAGCAGTACTTC.